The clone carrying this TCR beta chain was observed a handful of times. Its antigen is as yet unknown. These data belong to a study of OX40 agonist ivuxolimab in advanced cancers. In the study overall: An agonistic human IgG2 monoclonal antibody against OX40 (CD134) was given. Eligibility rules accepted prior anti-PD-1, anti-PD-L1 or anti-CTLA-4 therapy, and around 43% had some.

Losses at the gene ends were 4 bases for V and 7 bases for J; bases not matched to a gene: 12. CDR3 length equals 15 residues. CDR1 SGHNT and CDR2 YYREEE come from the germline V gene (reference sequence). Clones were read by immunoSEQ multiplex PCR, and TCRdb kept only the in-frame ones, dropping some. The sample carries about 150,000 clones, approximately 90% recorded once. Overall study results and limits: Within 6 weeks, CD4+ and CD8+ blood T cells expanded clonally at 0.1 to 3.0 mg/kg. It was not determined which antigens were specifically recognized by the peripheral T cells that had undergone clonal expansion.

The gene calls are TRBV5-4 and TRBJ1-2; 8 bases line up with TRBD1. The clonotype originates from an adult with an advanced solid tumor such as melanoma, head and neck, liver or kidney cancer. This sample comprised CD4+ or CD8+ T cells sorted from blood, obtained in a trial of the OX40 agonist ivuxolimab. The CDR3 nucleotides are TGTGCCAGCAGCGCACCAGACAGGGGACCCTCTGGCTACACCTTC. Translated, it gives CASSAPDRGPSGYTF.